These 9 T cell receptor beta chains share one sample of origin, sequenced in a study of CD8+ T cells in alopecia areata. As the sequencing template, cDNA was produced by extracting RNA and reverse transcribing it. The data were produced by immunoSEQ multiplex PCR, yet TCRdb's version contains in-frame clones alone and is incomplete. Among roughly 100,000 clones, 55% were seen once, and the ten largest hold about 9%. Sequenced: CD4+ T cells sorted from blood. The source is a human donor in good health.

The rearrangement uses TRBV23-1 and TRBJ2-7, with TRBD1 identical over 10 bases. TRBV23-1 is recorded as an ORF, its role being uncertain. V was clipped by 6 bases and J by 5 bases; unmatched bases: 4. CDR3 length equals 13 residues. CDR3 amino acids: CASRDRGLDEQYF. CDR3 coding DNA: TGCGCCAGCAGAGACAGGGGGCTGGACGAGCAGTACTTC.

The V and J genes are TRBV7-2 and TRBJ1-1, with 8 positions matching TRBD1. The length of the CDR3 is 14 residues. With V trimmed by 5 bases and J by 4 bases, 6 bases remained unmatched. Germline assignment: CDR1 SGHTA and CDR2 FQGNSA. CDR3 region: CASSPQGASTEAFF. The CDR3 region has the DNA TGTGCCAGCAGCCCGCAGGGGGCCTCCACTGAAGCTTTCTTT.

The V and J genes are TRBV9 and TRBJ2-3, with D tentatively TRBD2 (6 bases). Looked up from germline, CDR1 is SGDLS and CDR2 is YYNGEE. Trimming pared 4 bases from V and 5 bases from J, leaving 17 bases between. The CDR3 consists of 15 residues. This CDR3 reads CASSYGLTRVDTQYF. The CDR3 nucleotides are TGTGCCAGCAGCTACGGACTAACTCGGGTAGATACGCAGTATTTT.

The J gene is TRBJ2-7, the V gene TRBV13; no clear D. The CDR3 extends over 12 amino acids. Trimming left V 3 bases short and J 3 bases short, with 6 bases between. Germline V gene lookup returns CDR1 PRHDT and CDR2 FYEKMQ (reference sequence). CDR3 DNA sequence: TGTGCCAGCAGCTTGAGGAACTACGAGCAGTACTTC. Protein: CASSLRNYEQYF.

CDR3 sequence: CASSLDGSYGYTF. CDR3 DNA sequence: TGCGCCAGCAGCTTGGACGGATCCTATGGCTACACCTTC. V gene TRBV5-1 combines with J gene TRBJ1-2; D unclear. Germline assignment: CDR1 SGHRS and CDR2 YFSETQ. V was trimmed by 0 bases and J by 4 bases, leaving 7 bases between them. This CDR3 region has 13 residues.

The chain combines TRBV6-5 with TRBJ1-6; possibly TRBD1 for D (6 bases). CDR3 length: 15 amino acids. CDR1 is MNHEY, CDR2 SVGAGI, per germline. V lost 6 bases and J 10 bases, leaving 19 bases between the germline ends. CDR3 amino acids: CASSPRGRLGSPLHF. For the CDR3, the DNA is TGTGCCAGCAGCCCCCGGGGGCGCTTGGGCTCACCCCTCCACTTT.

V is TRBV25-1 and J is TRBJ2-7; D is possibly TRBD1 or TRBD2 (5 bases each). Trimming took off 4 bases at V and 0 bases at J, with 13 bases between the two ends. The V gene's germline CDR1 is MGHDK and CDR2 SYGVNS. This CDR3 contains 15 residues. CDR3 amino acids: CASSGTGRNSYEQYF. CDR3 bases: TGTGCCAGCAGTGGTACGGGACGAAACTCCTACGAGCAGTACTTC.

The chain carries TRBV6-6 and TRBJ1-4; TRBD1 matches at 8 bases. The V segment lost 7 bases and the J segment 8 bases; nucleotides outside the gene matches: 9. This CDR3 is 14 amino acids long. CDR1 and CDR2 (germline): MNHNY, SVGAGI (reference sequence). The CDR3 DNA reads as TGTGCCAGCATGCGGACAGGGATGATGGAAAAACTGTTTTTT. It specifies CASMRTGMMEKLFF.

The V and J genes are TRBV5-6 and TRBJ1-1, with no clear D. In germline, CDR1 is SGHDT, CDR2 YYEEEE. Trimming shortened V by 6 bases and J by 1 base, and 13 bases separated the two germline ends. This CDR3 has 14 residues. The DNA of the CDR3 is TGTGCCAGCACCGGAGGTCCCAAGAACACTGAAGCTTTCTTT. Its translation: CASTGGPKNTEAFF.